This T cell receptor beta chain was identified in a study of HIV-infected patients and healthy controls. Study-wide results and caveats: When repertoires were size-matched, rare events in HIV-infected data became overweighted.

For this clonotype: The antigen is not known.

Between the trimmed V and J ends, which lost 6 bases and 0 bases, there was a span of 12 bases. Looked up from germline, CDR1 is LNHDA and CDR2 is SQIVND (reference sequence). This CDR3 spans 15 amino acids. Reverse transcription used about 500 ng RNA and constant-region primers for alpha and beta. Using multiplexing indices, alpha and beta chain libraries were generated apart by chain-specific third strand synthesis. Each CDR3 protein is one row after TCRdb ran MiXCR on the 5' RACE reads. Of thousands of distinct CDR3 sequences listed, around 9% are singletons. Follow-up blood was drawn about 14 weeks, roughly three months, after antiretroviral therapy began. Whole blood was used without fractionation, so all unsorted peripheral T cells were included.

The J gene is TRBJ1-5, the V gene TRBV19, with unresolved D. This receptor was taken from an adult with HIV infection. Sample: blood, taken during antiretroviral therapy. The CDR3 DNA reads as TGTGCCAGTAGAAAAGGACCGAATAGCAATCAGCCCCAGCATTTT. It yields the protein CASRKGPNSNQPQHF. Combining the CDR3 with reference TRBV19 and TRBJ1-5 gives the whole variable domain DGGITQSPKYLFRKEGQNVTLSCEQNLNHDAMYWYRQDPGQGLRLIYYSQIVNDFQKGDIAEGYSVSREKKESFPLTVTSAQKNPTAFYLCASRKGPNSNQPQHFGDGTRLSIL.